The TCR beta chain under discussion was sequenced for a study of lymphopenia after photon versus proton radiotherapy. Study-wide results and caveats: After lymphocyte nadir, photon-treated repertoires showed oligoclonal expansion, especially CD8+ Temra. Survival link was tested only in deceased patients; proton benefit remains a possibility.

In the case of this clone: Its antigen is currently unknown.

In germline, CDR1 is SGDLS, CDR2 YYNGEE. Trimming cost V 4 bases and J 0 bases; bases outside gene matches: 9. The length of the CDR3 is 16 residues. TCRdb's copy holds only in-frame clones and misses some; the assay was immunoSEQ multiplex PCR. The sample records about 20,000 clones, roughly four fifths being singletons. The clonotype was recovered from a woman aged 45-65 years with pancreatic cancer. The V gene is TRBV9, the J gene TRBJ2-7, with 8 positions matching TRBD2. The sequences come from peripheral blood, collected from a patient treated with photon-based radiotherapy. CDR3 amino acids: CASSPETSGASYEQYF. The DNA of the CDR3 is TGTGCCAGCAGCCCAGAAACTAGCGGAGCCTCCTACGAGCAGTACTTC.